The 30 T cell receptor beta chains listed next were all sequenced from one sample in a study of blood T cells in healthy people across ages (dated by TCRdb to between 2015 and 2016). Library construction relied on 5' RACE. Sequencer: Illumina HiSeq 2500. The second PCR ran for roughly 7 to 11 cycles and used a J-beta primer mix along with a sample-barcoded 5' primer. TCRdb ran its own pipeline on the public reads, namely fastp trimming at Q25 and MiXCR clone calling, and kept in-frame beta chains. Every entry covers one CDR3 protein and lists the most common genes and DNA from its rows. In all, the sample holds about 780,000 distinct CDR3 sequences, and 20% to 30% of those were seen once. The ten biggest clones cover about 3% of the sample. The sample was also reused in another study, on T cells of mothers and their children.

The sample consisted of blood. The source of these receptors is a boy between 10 and 17 years old in good health.

V gene TRBV7-9 combines with J gene TRBJ2-1, with TRBD1 as a possible D gene (5 bases). Deletions cut 10 bases from V and 0 bases from J, with 16 bases between. Germline-derived CDR1 and CDR2 are SEHNR and FQNEAQ (reference sequence). The CDR3 is 15 residues long. CDR3 nucleotide sequence: TGTGCCACCCAGGGTTCCTCCCGCTCCTACAATGAGCAGTTCTTC. This sequence encodes CATQGSSRSYNEQFF.

The CDR3 nucleotides are TGCAGTGCTAGAGAGGGGACCGGCAATGAGCAGTTCTTC. Amino acid sequence: CSAREGTGNEQFF. V gene TRBV20-1 combines with J gene TRBJ2-1, with D perhaps TRBD1 or TRBD2 (5 bases each). V was trimmed by 0 bases and J by 6 bases, leaving 9 bases between them. CDR3 size: 13 residues. CDR1 and CDR2 (germline): DFQATT, SNEGSKA (reference sequence).

V is TRBV12-3 or TRBV12-4 and J is TRBJ1-4, with D unresolved. The CDR3 extends over 14 amino acids. V lost 3 bases to trimming and J lost 3 bases, with 8 bases between them. The CDR3 reads CASSFRASNEKLFF. CDR3 bases: TGTGCCAGCAGTTTTAGGGCATCTAATGAAAAACTGTTTTTT.

The chain carries TRBV28 and TRBJ2-7; D gene ambiguous. The CDR3 has 15 residues. Per the germline V gene, CDR1 is MDHEN and CDR2 is SYDVKM. V lost 7 bases, J lost 4 bases, and 20 bases lay in between. The CDR3 region has the DNA TGTGCCAGCACTAAATCCCGCGAGTTTGGATACGAGCAGTACTTC. It encodes CASTKSREFGYEQYF. The entire variable domain, with the rest obtained from reference TRBV28 and TRBJ2-7, is as follows: DVKVTQSSRYLVKRTGEKVFLECVQDMDHENMFWYRQDPGLGLRLIYFSYDVKMKEKGDIPEGYSVSREKKERFSLILESASTNQTSMYLCASTKSREFGYEQYFGPGTRLTVT.

The CDR3 spells CASGLWGADTEAFF. DNA of the CDR3: TGTGCTAGTGGTTTATGGGGGGCGGACACTGAAGCTTTCTTT. This rearrangement joins TRBV12-5 to TRBJ1-1, with D possibly matching TRBD1 (6 bases). The CDR3 covers 14 residues. Trimming stripped 3 bases from V and 3 bases from J, with 11 bases between. Per germline, CDR1 LGHNT and CDR2 FRNRAP.

There are a few counts of this clonotype. This chain's CDR3 is CASSPLPRNEQFF. The DNA for the CDR3 is TGCGCCAGCAGCCCTCTTCCCCGGAATGAGCAGTTCTTC. The V gene is TRBV5-1, the J gene TRBJ2-1; no clear D. Germline loops: CDR1 SGHRS, CDR2 YFSETQ. V lost 4 bases and J 7 bases, leaving 12 bases between the germline ends. The CDR3 length is 13 residues.

This clonotype has just a few counts. The rearrangement joins TRBV29-1 to TRBJ2-7; 12 bases line up with TRBD2. The V gene end was trimmed by 5 bases and the J gene end by 3 bases; junction bases not matched to a gene: 5. CDR3 length: 14 residues. The germline V gene encodes CDR1 SQVTM and CDR2 ANQGSEA. The CDR3 DNA reads TGCAGCGTTACTCCGGGACTAGCGGGCTACGAGCAGTACTTC. It translates to CSVTPGLAGYEQYF.

This clonotype appeared a few times. The chain is built from TRBV29-1 and TRBJ2-5, with 15 bases that match TRBD2. CDR1 is SQVTM and CDR2 is ANQGSEA in the germline V gene. The CDR3 covers 17 residues. V shed 5 bases, J shed 2 bases, and the junction held 9 bases outside the gene matches. CDR3 sequence: CSVPQRGLAGGQETQYF. The CDR3 DNA is TGCAGCGTTCCCCAACGCGGACTAGCGGGGGGGCAAGAGACCCAGTACTTC.

CDR3 sequence reads: CAWSVSLAGETQYF. The CDR3 nucleotides are TGTGCCTGGAGTGTAAGCCTAGCGGGAGAGACCCAGTACTTC. The chain has TRBV30 and TRBJ2-5; TRBD2 matches at 8 bases. The CDR3 spans 14 residues. The germline gives CDR1 GTSNPN, CDR2 SVGIG (reference sequence). Losses at the gene ends were 0 bases for V and 4 bases for J; bases not matched to a gene: 4.

This clonotype was seen a few times. V gene TRBV12-3 or TRBV12-4 combines with J gene TRBJ1-2; D is perhaps TRBD1 (6 bases). The germline V and J ends were trimmed by 5 bases and 8 bases, with 18 bases remaining between them. The CDR3 runs to 14 residues. This chain's CDR3 is CASSLPGVVRGYTF. For the CDR3, the DNA is TGTGCCAGCAGTCTCCCAGGGGTTGTGAGGGGCTACACCTTC.

V and J are TRBV20-1 and TRBJ2-6; D is undetermined. Germline lookup yields CDR1 DFQATT and CDR2 SNEGSKA (reference sequence). The CDR3 contains 14 residues. Trimming took off 6 bases at V and 2 bases at J, with 11 bases between the two ends. CDR3: CSATPGPGANVLTF. CDR3 DNA sequence: TGCAGTGCAACTCCGGGTCCTGGGGCCAACGTCCTGACTTTC.

This clonotype was recorded a few times. This chain connects TRBV20-1 to TRBJ2-5; 9 nucleotides agree with TRBD2. The end of the DNA is better explained by TRBJ2-7, so the J call may be wrong. This CDR3 region has 12 residues. Germline-derived CDR1 and CDR2 are DFQATT and SNEGSKA (reference sequence). The CDR3 DNA follows: TGCAGTGCTAGGCGGGGGGGCTACGAGCAGTACTTC. Amino acids: CSARRGGYEQYF.

The chain has TRBV7-9 and TRBJ2-4; D gene ambiguous. V lost 3 bases and J 0 bases, leaving 6 bases between the germline ends. The CDR3 loop spans 14 amino acids. CDR1 and CDR2 (germline): SEHNR, FQNEAQ (reference sequence). This CDR3 is CASSFRRAKNIQYF. CDR3 nucleotide sequence: TGTGCCAGCAGCTTTAGGAGAGCCAAAAACATTCAGTACTTC.

The chain links TRBV12-3 or TRBV12-4 to TRBJ1-1; D call uncertain. This CDR3 is 11 amino acids long. Trimming cost V 6 bases and J 10 bases, with 12 bases left between them. This CDR3 reads CASSPGEAAFF. Written as DNA, the CDR3 is TGTGCCAGCAGCCCCGGGGAGGCAGCTTTCTTT.

This clonotype occurred once. The V gene is TRBV12-3 or TRBV12-4, the J gene TRBJ1-2; 9 bases are shared with TRBD1. The CDR3 loop spans 16 amino acids. Unmatched junction bases numbered 11, after V lost 4 bases and J lost 5 bases. This CDR3 is CASSYHLPGTGYGYTF. The DNA of the CDR3 is TGTGCCAGCAGTTATCACCTACCCGGGACAGGGTATGGCTACACCTTC.

The chain combines TRBV5-5 with TRBJ1-2; the D gene is possibly TRBD1 (6 bases). CDR3 length: 15 amino acids. The ends were cut back, 0 bases at V and 1 base at J, with 10 bases in the middle. CDR1 SGHKS and CDR2 YYEKEE come from the germline V gene (reference sequence). As DNA, the CDR3 is TGTGCCAGCAGCTTGGGGGACACTTTTAACTATGGCTACACCTTC. The encoded protein is CASSLGDTFNYGYTF.

This clonotype was observed a few times. The chain couples TRBV5-1 to TRBJ2-3; 7 bases are a match to TRBD1. V lost 4 bases to trimming and J lost 2 bases; unmatched junction nucleotides: 13. This CDR3 has 17 residues. Germline V gene data show CDR1 as SGHRS and CDR2 as YFSETQ. The CDR3 here is CASSQLGTAGLTDTQYF. DNA for the CDR3: TGCGCCAGCAGCCAGCTCGGGACAGCAGGCCTCACAGATACGCAGTATTTT.

The rearrangement uses TRBV11-2 and TRBJ2-2; TRBD1 is a possible D gene (6 bases). Trimming stripped 5 bases from V and 4 bases from J, with 14 bases between. The germline gives CDR1 SGHAT, CDR2 FQNNGV. CDR3 length: 15 residues. This CDR3 reads CASSLTGRGTGELFF. The DNA for the CDR3 is TGTGCCAGCAGCCTCACAGGGCGTGGCACCGGGGAGCTGTTTTTT.

This clonotype was counted between two and nine times. The CDR3 DNA sequence: TGCAGCGTATATAAGAGTCAGGGGATTGAAAAACTGTTTTTT. This codes for CSVYKSQGIEKLFF. This rearrangement joins TRBV29-1 to TRBJ1-4, with D maybe TRBD1 (6 bases). Germline-derived CDR1 and CDR2 are SQVTM and ANQGSEA. This CDR3 region has 14 residues. V was trimmed by 6 bases and J by 7 bases, leaving 18 bases between them.

This clonotype has ten or more counts. Here the CDR3 reads CASSRTAQETQYF. The CDR3 nucleotides are TGTGCCAGCAGCCGGACAGCCCAAGAGACCCAGTACTTC. This chain joins TRBV7-3 and TRBJ2-5, with D tentatively TRBD1 (6 bases). Germline CDR1 reads SGHTA; CDR2 reads FQGTGA. V dropped 5 bases and J dropped 1 base, with 8 bases sitting between them. This CDR3 comprises 13 residues.

The chain links TRBV5-1 to TRBJ2-7; the match to TRBD1 covers 10 bases. With 1 base clipped from V and 2 bases from J, the junction kept 9 bases outside the gene matches. CDR3 length: 17 residues. Germline CDR1 and CDR2: SGHRS and YFSETQ. The CDR3 DNA sequence: TGCGCCAGCAGCTTGTCCACCCCGGGACAGGGGACCTACGAGCAGTACTTC. It specifies CASSLSTPGQGTYEQYF.

The table lists this clonotype with a count of one. The junction and the germline gene differ at one end; a read error may be behind it. The rearrangement uses TRBV29-1 and TRBJ1-2, with a weak D call TRBD1 (5 bases). Looked up from germline, CDR1 is SQVTM and CDR2 is ANQGSEA. This CDR3 spans 15 amino acids. CDR3 DNA sequence: TGCAGCGTTGAAGGCGGGACCAAAAAATACTATGGCTGCACCTTC. Encoded protein: CSVEGGTKKYYGCTF.

In its sample, this clonotype was seen a few times. The gene calls are TRBV20-1 and TRBJ2-1; no definite D call. The CDR3 consists of 14 residues. V was cut by 0 bases and J by 10 bases, with 16 bases left in between. Germline CDR1 and CDR2: DFQATT and SNEGSKA (reference sequence). The CDR3 DNA follows: TGCAGTGCTAGAGATAAGGCAGCGCGAGGAGAGCAGTTCTTC. Protein product: CSARDKAARGEQFF.

This sequence joins TRBV5-4 and TRBJ2-1; D possibly corresponds to TRBD1 (6 bases). This CDR3 contains 16 residues. Trimming removed 4 bases from V and 0 bases from J, with 14 bases in between. Germline V gene sequence: CDR1 SGHNT, CDR2 YYREEE (reference sequence). The CDR3 loop reads CASSLRDMPSYNEQFF. In DNA, the CDR3 is TGTGCCAGCAGCCTACGGGACATGCCCTCCTACAATGAGCAGTTCTTC. Looking up the rest from reference TRBV5-4 and TRBJ2-1 gives the full variable domain: ETGVTQSPTHLIKTRGQQVTLRCSSQSGHNTVSWYQQALGQGPQFIFQYYREEENGRGNFPPRFSGLQFPNYSSELNVNALELDDSALYLCASSLRDMPSYNEQFFGPGTRLTVL.

The rearrangement links TRBV11-2 to TRBJ2-2, with 10 bases lining up with TRBD1. The germline V gene has CDR1 SGHAT and CDR2 FQNNGV. J gave up 0 bases and V 4 bases, and 11 bases lay outside the gene matches. The CDR3 has 19 residues. The CDR3 sequence: CASSYPGQGTDPNTGELFF. DNA for the CDR3: TGTGCCAGCAGCTACCCGGGACAGGGGACCGATCCGAACACCGGGGAGCTGTTTTTT.

The chain is built from TRBV29-1 and TRBJ2-3; D is perhaps TRBD2 (5 bases). Germline CDR1 and CDR2: SQVTM and ANQGSEA. The CDR3 runs 11 residues. CDR3 coding DNA: TGCAGTGGACTCTTCACAGATACGCAGTATTTT. Protein sequence: CSGLFTDTQYF.

The V call is TRBV28, the J call TRBJ1-2, with 7 bases matching TRBD1. Per the germline V gene, CDR1 is MDHEN and CDR2 is SYDVKM. J was trimmed by 7 bases and V by 2 bases; bases with no gene match: 4. The CDR3 loop spans 13 amino acids. The CDR3 DNA reads TGTGCCAGCAGTTTACCCAACAGGGGTGGCTACACCTTC. This gives the protein CASSLPNRGGYTF.

This clonotype appeared a few times. This chain connects TRBV27 to TRBJ1-1; D is ambiguous. The CDR3 runs to 15 residues. Per the germline V gene, CDR1 is MNHEY and CDR2 is SMNVEV (reference sequence). V shed 0 bases and J shed 0 bases, with 8 bases lying between them. The CDR3 loop reads CASSLSASMNTEAFF. DNA of the CDR3: TGTGCCAGCAGTTTATCGGCTTCTATGAACACTGAAGCTTTCTTT.

V and J are TRBV4-1 and TRBJ1-3, with unresolved D. V dropped 3 bases and J dropped 3 bases, with 12 bases sitting between them. Germline loops: CDR1 MGHRA, CDR2 YSYEKL. There are 15 residues in the CDR3. CDR3 sequence reads: CASSQAPGVGNTIYF. The CDR3 DNA reads TGCGCCAGCAGCCAGGCCCCAGGCGTTGGAAACACCATATATTTT.

The genes are TRBV27 and TRBJ2-1, with 7 bases fitting TRBD1. The CDR3 loop spans 15 amino acids. J lost 5 bases, V lost 5 bases, and 9 bases had no gene match. Germline V gives CDR1 MNHEY, CDR2 SMNVEV (reference sequence). This CDR3 reads CASSIDRVPDNEQFF. CDR3 nucleotides: TGTGCCAGCAGTATAGACAGGGTGCCCGACAATGAGCAGTTCTTC.